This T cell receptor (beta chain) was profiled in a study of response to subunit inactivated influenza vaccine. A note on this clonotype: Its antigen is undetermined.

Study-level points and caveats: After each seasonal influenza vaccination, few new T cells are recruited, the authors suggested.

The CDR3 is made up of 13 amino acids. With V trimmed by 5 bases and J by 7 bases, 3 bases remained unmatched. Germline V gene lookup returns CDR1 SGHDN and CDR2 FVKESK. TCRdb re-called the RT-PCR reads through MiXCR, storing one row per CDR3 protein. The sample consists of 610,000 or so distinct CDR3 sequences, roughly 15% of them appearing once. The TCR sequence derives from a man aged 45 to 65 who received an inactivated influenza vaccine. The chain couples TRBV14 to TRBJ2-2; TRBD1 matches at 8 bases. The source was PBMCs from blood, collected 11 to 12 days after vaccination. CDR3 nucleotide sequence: TGTGCCAGCAGCGGACAGGGACGCGGGGAGCTGTTTTTT. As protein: CASSGQGRGELFF.